These T cell receptor beta chains were read from a single sample in a study of OX40 agonist ivuxolimab in advanced cancers. The method was immunoSEQ multiplex PCR; TCRdb's version includes in-frame clones alone and lacks a portion of them. The data hold 50,000 to 65,000 clones, with approximately 84% observed a single time. This specimen was CD4+ or CD8+ T cells sorted from blood, taken in a trial of the OX40 agonist ivuxolimab. All receptors come from an adult with an advanced solid tumor such as melanoma, head and neck, liver or kidney cancer. CDR3s include the opening cysteine and the closing phenylalanine or tryptophan. D genes are given only for firm matches. Clone size is shown for a subset of rows, as once, few, many or a class of expanded clone.

TRBJ2-1 . 11 TRBV30 . TGTGCCTGGAGCCGTGTGAATGAGCAGTTCTTC CAWSRVNEQFF
TRBJ2-3 TRBD1 13 TRBV2 . TGTGCCAGCAGCCAAGGGGGCGCGGATACGCAGTATTTT CASSQGGADTQYF
TRBJ1-1 . 13 TRBV10-3 . TGTGCCATCAGTCAGGGGCCGAACACTGAAGCTTTCTTT CAISQGPNTEAFF
TRBJ2-1 . 14 TRBV7-3 . TGTGCCAGCGCCCCGCATGGGACCTACAATGAGCAGTTCTTC CASAPHGTYNEQFF
TRBJ2-5 . 12 TRBV5-5 . TGTGCCAGCAGCTTGTCTGGAGAGACCCAGTACTTC CASSLSGETQYF
TRBJ2-7 . 14 TRBV18 . TGTGCCAGCTCACCAACACAGGGTACCTACGAGCAGTACTTC CASSPTQGTYEQYF
TRBJ2-1 . 15 TRBV4-1 . TGCGCCAGCAGCCAATCGCTAGACTTCTACAATGAGCAGTTCTTC CASSQSLDFYNEQFF
TRBJ1-4 . 14 TRBV6-1 . TGTGCCAGCAGGACCGACAGGAGTAATGAAAAACTGTTTTTT CASRTDRSNEKLFF
TRBJ2-3 TRBD1 14 TRBV2 . TGTGCCAGCAGGTCCGGGACAGGATCGGATACGCAGTATTTT CASRSGTGSDTQYF
TRBJ2-5 TRBD2 15 TRBV19 . TGTGCCAGTAGTATCGCGGGAGGCCAGGGGGAGACCCAGTACTTC CASSIAGGQGETQYF
TRBJ2-2 . 13 TRBV2 . TGTGCCAGCAAGCAGGACGTCACCGGGGAGCTGTTTTTT CASKQDVTGELFF
TRBJ2-3 . 15 TRBV11-2 . TGTGCCAGCAGCCCGTCCGGGCTTAACGTAGATACGCAGTATTTT CASSPSGLNVDTQYF
TRBJ2-7 . 12 TRBV6-1 . TGTGCCAGCAGTGAACGGAGGTACGAGCAGTACTTC CASSERRYEQYF
TRBJ1-4 . 15 TRBV15 . TGTGCCACCAGCAGAGATGGGCAGTCTAATGAAAAACTGTTTTTT CATSRDGQSNEKLFF
TRBJ1-6 . 16 TRBV28 few TGTGCCAGCAGGTCATTTCAGGCAGCCTATAATTCACCCCTCCACTTT CASRSFQAAYNSPLHF
TRBJ2-7 TRBD1 15 TRBV5-1 . TGCGCCAGCAGCTTGTGGAACAGGGGGTCCTACGAGCAGTACTTC CASSLWNRGSYEQYF
TRBJ2-5 TRBD2 13 TRBV5-1 . TGCGCCAGCAGCCCCGGGACTAGCGGGACCCAGTACTTC CASSPGTSGTQYF
TRBJ2-7 . 13 TRBV19 . TGTGCCAGTAGTATAAGGGACCGCTACGAGCAGTACTTC CASSIRDRYEQYF
TRBJ1-3 . 16 TRBV7-9 . TGTGCCAGCAGCAAGGCCGGGACATACTCTGGAAACACCATATATTTT CASSKAGTYSGNTIYF
TRBJ1-5 TRBD1 16 TRBV19 few TGTGCCAGTAGTCCCTGGACAGGGGTGGGCAATCAGCCCCAGCATTTT CASSPWTGVGNQPQHF
TRBJ2-1 . 14 TRBV28 . TGTGCCAGCAGTTTATGGTCCAGGCCTAATGAGCAGTTCTTC CASSLWSRPNEQFF
TRBJ1-5 . 12 TRBV2 once TGTGCCAGCAGTGAGGGCAATCAGCCCCAGCATTTT CASSEGNQPQHF
TRBJ1-2 TRBD1 16 TRBV6-5 . TGTGCCAGCAGTTACTCGGGACAGGGGCTAGAGGGTGGCTACACCTTC CASSYSGQGLEGGYTF
TRBJ2-1 TRBD2 18 TRBV4-1 . TGCGCCAGCAGCCAGATTGACTTAGGACTAGCGGGATCTAATGAGCAGTTCTTC CASSQIDLGLAGSNEQFF
TRBJ1-2 . 14 TRBV6-5 . TGTGCCAGCAGTTACGACAGGACTCACTATGGCTACACCTTC CASSYDRTHYGYTF
TRBJ2-5 . 13 TRBV7-7 . TGTGCCAGCAGCCGGGTGGGGTGGGAGACCCAGTACTTC CASSRVGWETQYF
TRBJ1-3 . 17 TRBV2 once TGTGCCAGCAGTGTCGGGACCGCCATTTCGCCTGGAAACACCATATATTTT CASSVGTAISPGNTIYF
TRBJ1-4 TRBD1 11 TRBV10-2 . TGCGCCAGCCGACAGGGGGAAAAACTGTTTTTT CASRQGEKLFF
TRBJ2-1 TRBD1 16 TRBV5-1 . TGCGCCAGCAGCTTAACCGGGACAGGGGGGAAGAATGAGCAGTTCTTC CASSLTGTGGKNEQFF
TRBJ2-7 . 14 TRBV6-1 . TGTGCCAGCAGTACACTTCCGGGGATCTACGAGCAGTACTTC CASSTLPGIYEQYF
TRBJ1-1 TRBD1 16 TRBV19 once TGTGCCAGTAGTATAGGAAGGGGACAGGGGAACACTGAAGCTTTCTTT CASSIGRGQGNTEAFF